This TCR beta chain is drawn from a study of T cells in Graves' hyperthyroidism and ophthalmopathy (dated by TCRdb to the late 2010s). Context from the whole study: Peripheral blood was collected at initial diagnosis, before any treatment. An independent validation cohort of about 20 hyperthyroidism patients and approximately 17 patients who later progressed to ophthalmopathy tested prospective prediction of ophthalmopathy. In more than 5 Graves' hyperthyroidism patients, the study also compared T-cell repertoires from thyroid tissue with T-cell repertoires from blood. After sampling, hyperthyroidism patients received methimazole starting at 30 mg daily, and ophthalmopathy patients received high-dose intravenous methylprednisolone. The 95 to 100 discovery patients were randomly divided into training and test sets at a 7:3 ratio. The paper describes TCR Vbeta CDR3 sequencing of 135 peripheral blood samples, made up of 43 ophthalmopathy patients, over 70 hyperthyroidism patients and some 17 progressor patients. To identify distinguishing TCR V-J signatures, a discovery cohort of around 100 patients was used, comprising some 43 with Graves' ophthalmopathy and under 60 with stable Graves' hyperthyroidism. Broad study findings and their caveats: A 13 V-J signature model separated ophthalmopathy from stable hyperthyroidism, with roughly 88% sensitivity and roughly 84% specificity in cross-validation and 80%/75% in testing. Blood samples also contained most of the expanded thyroid clonotypes (frequency above 0.001), which suggests that blood repertoires may reflect thyroid immune responses. No statistical method was used to set the sample size in advance, and investigators knew the group allocation. In validation, the model predicted progression to ophthalmopathy a median of about 6.5 months before onset, with about 70% sensitivity and about 75% specificity.

Amplification of TCR beta CDR3 regions was carried out from RNA transcripts. The TCR CDR3 was subjected to a first round of RT-PCR using the HTBI primer set and the Qiagen OneStep RT-PCR kit. The libraries were constructed in a second round of multiplex PCR and then size-selected and purified. Sequencing of the libraries was done on an Illumina HiSeq2000 using paired-end 100 bp reads. The study's processing was this. Raw data were processed with SOAPnuke, discarding reads with adapters, uncalled bases, mean Phred below 15, or no exact constant-primer or identifier match. High-quality paired reads were merged using COPE v1.2.5, and each unique nucleotide sequence was defined as a clonotype. MiTCR v1.1 was used to align the clonotypes against IMGT TRBV, TRBD and TRBJ reference segments. Only V-J combinations with frequency above 0.0001, covering about 99% of repertoires, were analysed. A TCS score was defined as the ratio between F50 (clonal expansion) and ExV (chaos), using BLOSUM62-based TCRdist between CDR3 peptides within each V-J. Welch's t-statistics and random forest reduced just over 500 V-J features to roughly 13, which were used in a naive Bayes classifier (R e1071). In-frame beta chains were kept once TCRdb had trimmed the public reads at Q25 with fastp and called clones with MiXCR. CDR3 protein duplicates are merged, each entry listing the most common genes and DNA. TCRdb's processing, not the study's, gives the V and J calls here. A total of some 490,000 distinct CDR3 sequences appear in this sample, 20% to 25% of them only once. The ten largest clones represent under 55% of the sample.

V is clipped by 3 bases and J by 0 bases, and the sequence between their germline boundaries is 14 bases long. From the germline V gene, CDR1 is WSHSY and CDR2 is SAAADI. The CDR3 measures 16 amino acids from cysteine to phenylalanine. Of the read, only the CDR3 DNA is kept; its 48 bases are in frame from base 1. Ophthalmopathy patients had moderately to severely active disease, Clinical Activity Score of at least 3, NOSPECS grade of at least 4, and duration under 3 months. Exclusion was applied to patients with uncontrolled infections, other autoimmune diseases, pregnancy or lactation. Clinical symptoms, serum thyroxine and TRAb, thyroid ultrasound, and orbital computed tomography formed the basis for the diagnoses. Ficoll-Paque density gradient centrifugation was used to isolate PBMCs from about 10 ml of fresh peripheral blood. Total RNA was extracted using Trizol reagent, and RNA quality was assessed on an Agilent 2100 Bioanalyzer.

With regard to this clonotype: Its antigen is still unknown. No base-level quality is on record; no much larger clone is a single base apart.

This sequence uses TRBV10-2 and TRBJ2-5; TRBD2 is perhaps the D gene, given 5 matching bases. The source material was blood. This TCR was recovered from a woman in her seventies with Graves' ophthalmopathy. The CDR3 protein: CASSDSGGPHQETQYF. The bases read TGCGCCAGCAGTGATTCTGGCGGGCCTCACCAAGAGACCCAGTACTTC.